This TCR beta chain comes out of a study of CD8+CD57+ T cells in acquired aplastic anemia. Study-level points and caveats: Sharing between patients and controls was observed for around 27 CD8+ CDR3 sequences.

According to the study, genomic DNA was the template for TCR beta VDJ and CDR3 profiling. TCRdb called the reads again in MiXCR, with one record for every CDR3 protein. The repertoire includes about 130,000 distinct CDR3 sequences, 48% of them detected once, and about 2.7% sits in the top ten. The CDR3 runs to 14 residues. V dropped 10 bases and J dropped 5; count of bases not matched to a gene: 5. From germline, CDR1 is SNHLY and CDR2 FYNNEI. Comments on this clonotype: Its antigen is currently unknown.

Sample: sorted CD4+, CD8+, or CD8+CD57+ T cells (not recorded which) from PBMCs. V gene TRBV2 combines with J gene TRBJ2-5; TRBD2 aligns across 15 bases. The receptor comes from a human donor in good health, serving as a control. CDR3 sequence (DNA): TGTGCCACCTTTGGACTAGCGGGGGGGGAGACCCAGTACTTC. Amino acid sequence: CATFGLAGGETQYF.